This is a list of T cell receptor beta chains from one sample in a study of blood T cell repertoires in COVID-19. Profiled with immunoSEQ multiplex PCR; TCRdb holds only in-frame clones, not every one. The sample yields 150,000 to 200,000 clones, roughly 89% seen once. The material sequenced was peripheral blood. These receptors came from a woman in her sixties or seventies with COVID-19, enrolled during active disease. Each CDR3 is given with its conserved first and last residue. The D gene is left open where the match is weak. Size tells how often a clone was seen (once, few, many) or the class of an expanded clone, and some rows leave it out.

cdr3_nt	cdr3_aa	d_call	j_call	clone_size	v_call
TGTGCCAGCCGGGTGACCACCAGCACCGGGGAGCTGTTTTTT	CASRVTTSTGELFF	.	TRBJ2-2	.	TRBV19
TGTGCCAGCAGCCGAGGCTACGAGTACGAGCAGTACTTC	CASSRGYEYEQYF	.	TRBJ2-7	.	TRBV7-9
TGTGCCAGCAGCTACACGACTAGCGGGAGCCGCCAAGAGACCCAGTACTTC	CASSYTTSGSRQETQYF	TRBD2	TRBJ2-5	once	TRBV5-6
TGCGCCAGCAGCATAACCGGGACTATGCCCTACGAGCAGTACTTC	CASSITGTMPYEQYF	TRBD2	TRBJ2-7	once	TRBV5-1
TGTGCCAGCTCACATTCAGAAAAACTGTTTTTT	CASSHSEKLFF	.	TRBJ1-4	.	TRBV18
TGTGCCAGCAGCCCCCAGGGACAGGGTCCCGGCTACACCTTC	CASSPQGQGPGYTF	TRBD1	TRBJ1-2	.	TRBV7-3
TGTGCCAGCAGCTCCCAAGCGGGAGGAGGTTACGAGCAGTACTTC	CASSSQAGGGYEQYF	TRBD2	TRBJ2-7	.	TRBV7-2
TGCGCCAGCAGCCAAATTACTAGCGGGGGCTACAATGAGCAGTTCTTC	CASSQITSGGYNEQFF	TRBD2	TRBJ2-1	.	TRBV4-1
TGTGCCAGTAGCCAACAGACGAACACCGGGGAGCTGTTTTTT	CASSQQTNTGELFF	.	TRBJ2-2	few	TRBV19
TGTGCCAGCAGCTTAGCCTGGGGACAGGGATTTGCTGGCTACACCTTC	CASSLAWGQGFAGYTF	TRBD1	TRBJ1-2	.	TRBV7-2
TGTGCCAGCAGTTTCTCCGGGGCCAACGTCCTGACTTTC	CASSFSGANVLTF	.	TRBJ2-6	.	TRBV28
TGTGCCAGCTCACCAGGGGGCTTTGGAAACACCATATATTTT	CASSPGGFGNTIYF	.	TRBJ1-3	.	TRBV18
TGTGCCAGTTCGGGGCAGGGGAATGAAAAACTGTTTTTT	CASSGQGNEKLFF	.	TRBJ1-4	once	TRBV19
TGTGCCAGCAGCCGCCGACAGACTAACTATGGCTACACCTTC	CASSRRQTNYGYTF	.	TRBJ1-2	.	TRBV7-8
TGTGCCAGCAGCCGGATGACAGTGGGCACTGAAGCTTTCTTT	CASSRMTVGTEAFF	.	TRBJ1-1	.	TRBV7-9
TGTGCCAGCAGCCAAGCCGGACAGGGAAACTATGGCTACACCTTC	CASSQAGQGNYGYTF	TRBD1	TRBJ1-2	.	TRBV4-2
TGTGCCAGCAGCTTCCAAAATGGCGGCACTGAAGCTTTCTTT	CASSFQNGGTEAFF	.	TRBJ1-1	.	TRBV7-8
TGTGCCAAATCACCCGTTAGATATGGCTACACCTTC	CAKSPVRYGYTF	.	TRBJ1-2	.	TRBV27
TGTGCCACCAGCAGAGGGGGGACAGGGGCCTACGAGCAGTACTTC	CATSRGGTGAYEQYF	TRBD1	TRBJ2-7	.	TRBV15
TGTGCCAGCAGTTTCACTGGTGGAAACACCATATATTTT	CASSFTGGNTIYF	.	TRBJ1-3	.	TRBV28
TGCAGTGGGGCGAACAATGAGCAGTTCTTC	CSGANNEQFF	.	TRBJ2-1	.	TRBV20-1
TGTGCCAGCAGTGAAACAGGGGTGCGCACAGATACGCAGTATTTT	CASSETGVRTDTQYF	TRBD1	TRBJ2-3	once	TRBV2